This record covers a single T cell receptor beta chain. The antigen remains undetermined. This sample was taken from a study of a mutant IDH1 vaccine in newly diagnosed glioma. Study as a whole: Earlier care involved radiotherapy, temozolomide, or both, and the majority received both. Study outcomes and limitations: Across multiple MHC alleles, 93.3% of patients had vaccine-induced responses. Whatever changes occurred in top peripheral T cell clonotypes seemed unrelated to pseudoprogression.

TCRdb keeps only in-frame clones here, not all; method: immunoSEQ multiplex PCR. The profile shows about 54,000 clones, 80% to 90% of them singletons. Time point specified: week 23, last vaccination. Doses consisted of 300 ug of mutant IDH1 20-mer peptide each, paired with topical imiquimod. The TCR was taken from a man in his forties with glioma. The material sequenced was PBMCs, taken from a glioma patient whose treatment included an IDH1 peptide vaccine.

DNA for the CDR3: TGTGCCAGCAGCTTAACTCTAGCGGCTACCTCCGATACGCAGTATTTT. Protein product: CASSLTLAATSDTQYF. This chain uses TRBV7-3 with TRBJ2-3; 7 bases fit TRBD2. Germline lookup yields CDR1 SGHTA and CDR2 FQGTGA. CDR3 length: 16 amino acids. The junction had 9 bases not matched to a gene; V was cut back by 0 bases and J by 6 bases. Full variable domain (outside the CDR3, taken from reference TRBV7-3 and TRBJ2-3): GAGVSQTPSNKVTEKGKYVELRCDPISGHTALYWYRQSLGQGPEFLIYFQGTGAADDSGLPNDRFFAVRPEGSVSTLKIQRTERGDSAVYLCASSLTLAATSDTQYFGPGTRLTVL.